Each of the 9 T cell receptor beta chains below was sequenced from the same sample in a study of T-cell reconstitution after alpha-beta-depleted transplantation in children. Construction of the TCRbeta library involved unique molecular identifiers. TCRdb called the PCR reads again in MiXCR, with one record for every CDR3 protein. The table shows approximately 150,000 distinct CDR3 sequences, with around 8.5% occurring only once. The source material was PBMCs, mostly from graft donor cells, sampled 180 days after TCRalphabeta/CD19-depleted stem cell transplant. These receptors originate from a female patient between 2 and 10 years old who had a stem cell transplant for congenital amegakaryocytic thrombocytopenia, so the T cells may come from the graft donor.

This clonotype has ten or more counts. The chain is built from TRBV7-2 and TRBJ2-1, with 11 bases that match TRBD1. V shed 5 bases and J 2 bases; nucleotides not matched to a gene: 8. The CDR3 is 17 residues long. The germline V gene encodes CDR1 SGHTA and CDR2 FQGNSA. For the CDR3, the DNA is TGTGCCAGCAGCCGCAGACCGGGACAGGGGGCCTACAATGAGCAGTTCTTC. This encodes CASSRRPGQGAYNEQFF. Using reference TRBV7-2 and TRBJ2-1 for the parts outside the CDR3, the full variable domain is GAGVSQSPSNKVTEKGKDVELRCDPISGHTALYWYRQSLGQGLEFLIYFQGNSAPDKSGLPSDRFSAERTGGSVSTLTIQRTQQEDSAVYLCASSRRPGQGAYNEQFFGPGTRLTVL.

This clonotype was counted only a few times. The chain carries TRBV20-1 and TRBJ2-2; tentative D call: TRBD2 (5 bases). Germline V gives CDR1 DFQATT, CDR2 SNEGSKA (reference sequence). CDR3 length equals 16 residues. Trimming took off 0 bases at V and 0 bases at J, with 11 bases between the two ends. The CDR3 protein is CSARDHSSSNTGELFF. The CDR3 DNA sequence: TGCAGTGCTAGAGATCACTCTAGCTCGAACACCGGGGAGCTGTTTTTT.

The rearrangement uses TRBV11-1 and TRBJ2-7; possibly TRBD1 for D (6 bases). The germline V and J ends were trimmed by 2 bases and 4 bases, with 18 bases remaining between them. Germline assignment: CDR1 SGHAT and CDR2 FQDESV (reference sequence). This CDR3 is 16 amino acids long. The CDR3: CASSLLSTGSVYEQYF. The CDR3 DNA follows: TGTGCCAGCAGCTTACTTAGCACAGGGAGCGTTTACGAGCAGTACTTC.

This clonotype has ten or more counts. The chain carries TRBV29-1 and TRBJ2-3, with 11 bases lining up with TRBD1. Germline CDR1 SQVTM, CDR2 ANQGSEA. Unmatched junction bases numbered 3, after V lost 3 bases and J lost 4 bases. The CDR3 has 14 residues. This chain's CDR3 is CSVEPGQGADTQYF. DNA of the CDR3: TGCAGCGTTGAGCCGGGACAGGGGGCAGATACGCAGTATTTT.

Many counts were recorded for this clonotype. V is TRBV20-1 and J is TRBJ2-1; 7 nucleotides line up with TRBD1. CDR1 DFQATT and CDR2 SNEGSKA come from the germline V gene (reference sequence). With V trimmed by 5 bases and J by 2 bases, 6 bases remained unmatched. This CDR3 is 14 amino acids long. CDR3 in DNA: TGCAGTGCTGAAGGGACAGCCACCTACAATGAGCAGTTCTTC. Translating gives CSAEGTATYNEQFF.

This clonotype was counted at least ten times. This chain's CDR3 is CSASPSGRADTQYF. In DNA, the CDR3 is TGCAGTGCTAGCCCAAGCGGGAGGGCAGATACGCAGTATTTT. This chain uses TRBV20-1 with TRBJ2-3, with TRBD2 matching over 10 bases. CDR1 DFQATT and CDR2 SNEGSKA come from the germline V gene (reference sequence). V lost 3 bases to trimming and J lost 4 bases; unmatched junction nucleotides: 4. The CDR3 sequence is 14 residues long.

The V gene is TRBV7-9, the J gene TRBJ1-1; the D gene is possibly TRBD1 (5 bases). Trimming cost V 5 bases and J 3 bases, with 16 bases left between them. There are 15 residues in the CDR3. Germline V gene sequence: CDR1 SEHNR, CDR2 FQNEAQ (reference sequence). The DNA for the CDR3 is TGTGCCAGCAGCGACACTAAGGGGAGGTACACTGAAGCTTTCTTT. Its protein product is CASSDTKGRYTEAFF.

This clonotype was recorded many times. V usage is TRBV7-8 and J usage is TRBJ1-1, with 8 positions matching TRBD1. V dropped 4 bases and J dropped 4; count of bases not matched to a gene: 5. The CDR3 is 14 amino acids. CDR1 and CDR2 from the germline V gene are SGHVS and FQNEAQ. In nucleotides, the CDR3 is TGTGCCAGCAGCTCCCGGACAGGGAGCACTGAAGCTTTCTTT. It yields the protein CASSSRTGSTEAFF. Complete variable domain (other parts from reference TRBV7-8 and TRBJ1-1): GAGVSQSPRYKVAKRGQDVALRCDPISGHVSLFWYQQALGQGPEFLTYFQNEAQLDKSGLPSDRFFAERPEGSVSTLKIQRTQQEDSAVYLCASSSRTGSTEAFFGQGTRLTVV.

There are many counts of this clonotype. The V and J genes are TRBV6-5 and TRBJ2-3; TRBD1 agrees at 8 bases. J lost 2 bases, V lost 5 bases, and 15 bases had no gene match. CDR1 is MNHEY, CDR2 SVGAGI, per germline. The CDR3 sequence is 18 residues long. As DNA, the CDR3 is TGTGCCAGCAGTAGACAGGGGCCCAACTATCAGGTCACAGATACGCAGTATTTT. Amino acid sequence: CASSRQGPNYQVTDTQYF.